This T cell receptor beta chain was observed in a study of Ad26.COV2.S vaccination and SARS-CoV-2 variants. Study-level findings and limits: The study found similar non-spike TCR breadth in vaccine and placebo recipients. People who got the vaccine had more spike-specific TCR breadth than people who got placebo. Substantial breadth was reportedly displayed by spike-specific CD8+ and CD4+ T cell responses after vaccination.

Generated by immunoSEQ multiplex PCR, the TCRdb table keeps only in-frame clones and is missing some. Among about 350,000 clones, about 90% were seen once, and the ten largest hold about 3.9%. This clone was counted only a few times. Its antigen is not known. The V gene's germline CDR1 is MGHRA and CDR2 YSYEKL. CDR3 length equals 18 residues. The V and J ends lost 2 bases and 0 bases, in that order; junction bases with no gene match: 7. V gene TRBV4-1 combines with J gene TRBJ1-6; 7 bases align to TRBD1. The origin of this receptor is a human donor who had recovered from COVID-19. The specimen comprised peripheral blood, sampled after recovery from COVID-19. For the CDR3, the DNA is TGCGCCAGCAGCCAACGATCACAGGGGAGCTCCTATAATTCACCCCTCCACTTT. Protein product: CASSQRSQGSSYNSPLHF.